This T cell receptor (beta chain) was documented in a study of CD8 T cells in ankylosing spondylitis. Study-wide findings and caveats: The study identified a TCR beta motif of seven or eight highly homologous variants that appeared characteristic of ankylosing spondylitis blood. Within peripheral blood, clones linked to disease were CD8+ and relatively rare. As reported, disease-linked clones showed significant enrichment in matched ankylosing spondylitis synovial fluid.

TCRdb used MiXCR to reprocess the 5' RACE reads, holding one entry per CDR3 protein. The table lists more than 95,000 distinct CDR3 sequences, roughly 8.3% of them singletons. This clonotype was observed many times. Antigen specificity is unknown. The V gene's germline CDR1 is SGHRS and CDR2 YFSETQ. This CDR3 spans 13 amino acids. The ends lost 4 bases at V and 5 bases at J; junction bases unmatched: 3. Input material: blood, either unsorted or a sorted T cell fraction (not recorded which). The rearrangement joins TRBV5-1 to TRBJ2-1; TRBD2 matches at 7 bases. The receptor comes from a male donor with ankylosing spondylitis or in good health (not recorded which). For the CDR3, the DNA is TGCGCCAGCAGCCCCGGGACTAACAATGAGCAGTTCTTC. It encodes CASSPGTNNEQFF.